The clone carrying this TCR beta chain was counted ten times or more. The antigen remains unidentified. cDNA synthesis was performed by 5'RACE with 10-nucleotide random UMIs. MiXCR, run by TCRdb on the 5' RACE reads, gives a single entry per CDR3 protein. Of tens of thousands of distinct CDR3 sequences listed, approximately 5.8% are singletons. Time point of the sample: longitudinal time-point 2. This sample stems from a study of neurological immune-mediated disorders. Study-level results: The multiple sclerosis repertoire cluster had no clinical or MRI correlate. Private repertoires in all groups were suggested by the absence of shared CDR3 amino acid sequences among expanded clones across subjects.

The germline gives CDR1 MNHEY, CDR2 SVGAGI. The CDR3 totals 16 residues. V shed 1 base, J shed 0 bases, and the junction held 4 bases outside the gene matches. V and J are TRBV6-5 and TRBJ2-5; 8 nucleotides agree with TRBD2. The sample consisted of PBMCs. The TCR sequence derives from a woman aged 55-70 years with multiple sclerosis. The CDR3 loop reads CASSYFGGGYQETQYF. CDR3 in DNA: TGTGCCAGCAGTTACTTCGGCGGGGGGTACCAAGAGACCCAGTACTTC.